This is a list of T cell receptor beta chains from one sample in a study of blood T cell repertoires in COVID-19. TCRdb's table, derived via immunoSEQ multiplex PCR, lists solely in-frame clones and lacks some. Among tens of thousands of clones listed, 80% to 85% were seen once. The sequenced sample was peripheral blood. The receptors here all came from a human donor in a cohort sampled during active COVID-19. CDR3s include the opening cysteine and the closing phenylalanine or tryptophan. A D gene is named only where the DNA matches it firmly. Only part of the rows carry a size: once, few, many, or a class if the clone is expanded.

d_gene,abundance,len,v_gene,j_gene,CDR3aa,CDR3nt
NA,NA,13,TRBV30,TRBJ2-2,CAWSALSTGELFF,TGTGCCTGGAGTGCTCTTTCCACCGGGGAGCTGTTTTTT
TRBD1,NA,16,TRBV5-4,TRBJ2-7,CASSLAGQGPFYEQYF,TGTGCCAGCAGCTTGGCGGGACAGGGGCCCTTCTACGAGCAGTACTTC
TRBD2,NA,16,TRBV4-3,TRBJ2-1,CASSQVGTSDGNEQFF,TGCGCCAGCAGCCAAGTCGGTACTAGCGATGGAAATGAGCAGTTCTTC
NA,few,14,TRBV19,TRBJ1-4,CASSPRRFNEKLFF,TGTGCCAGTAGTCCGCGGAGGTTCAATGAAAAACTGTTTTTT
TRBD1,NA,13,TRBV29-1,TRBJ2-7,CSVQPTGGYEQYF,TGCAGCGTCCAACCTACAGGGGGCTACGAGCAGTACTTC
TRBD1,NA,19,TRBV27,TRBJ2-7,CASSLSGQVLGSPMYEQYF,TGTGCCAGCAGTTTATCGGGACAGGTTCTCGGGAGTCCTATGTACGAGCAGTACTTC
TRBD1,NA,14,TRBV6-2/TRBV6-3,TRBJ1-1,CASSPQGGITEAFF,TGTGCCAGCAGTCCACAGGGGGGAATCACTGAAGCTTTCTTT
NA,NA,18,TRBV28,TRBJ2-3,CASSRSGIPSEGGDTQYF,TGTGCCAGCAGCCGAAGCGGGATTCCTTCGGAGGGGGGAGATACGCAGTATTTT
NA,NA,12,TRBV6-2/TRBV6-3,TRBJ2-5,CASSPGRQTQYF,TGTGCCAGCAGCCCGGGCAGACAGACCCAGTACTTC
TRBD2,NA,18,TRBV28,TRBJ2-1,CASSRLRLASLAYNEQFF,TGTGCCAGCAGTCGCCTGCGACTAGCGAGTCTGGCCTACAATGAGCAGTTCTTC
NA,NA,13,TRBV18,TRBJ1-2,CASSPQGRSGYTF,TGTGCCAGCTCACCACAGGGGCGGAGTGGCTACACCTTC
NA,NA,15,TRBV7-8,TRBJ1-2,CASSPYRSSPSGYTF,TGTGCCAGCAGCCCCTACAGGTCGTCCCCTTCTGGCTACACCTTC
NA,NA,15,TRBV11-2,TRBJ2-3,CASSLDPRATDTQYF,TGTGCCAGCAGCCTCGACCCGCGGGCCACAGATACGCAGTATTTT
TRBD1,once,15,TRBV30,TRBJ2-1,CAWSTGTGSYNEQFF,TGTGCCTGGAGTACCGGGACAGGCTCCTACAATGAGCAGTTCTTC
TRBD1,NA,13,TRBV6-2/TRBV6-3,TRBJ1-5,CASSMDRYQPQHF,TGTGCCAGCAGCATGGACAGGTATCAGCCCCAGCATTTT
NA,NA,16,TRBV4-1,TRBJ2-4,CASSQESRNYKNIQYF,TGCGCCAGCAGCCAAGAATCCAGGAATTACAAAAACATTCAGTACTTC
NA,few,14,TRBV7-9,TRBJ2-1,CASRKYREGYEQFF,TGTGCCAGCAGGAAGTACAGGGAGGGTTATGAGCAGTTCTTC
NA,NA,19,TRBV3-1/TRBV3-2,TRBJ2-7,CASSYTLGPKTGTSYEQYF,TGTGCCAGCAGCTATACCCTGGGGCCTAAGACAGGGACTTCCTACGAGCAGTACTTC
TRBD2,medium-sized,17,TRBV15,TRBJ2-1,CATSRDRLAGGYNEQFF,TGTGCCACCAGCAGAGACCGACTAGCGGGAGGGTACAATGAGCAGTTCTTC
TRBD2,NA,15,TRBV7-2,TRBJ2-1,CASSSLAGVRNEQFF,TGTGCCAGCAGCTCACTAGCGGGAGTAAGAAATGAGCAGTTCTTC
TRBD1,NA,15,TRBV13,TRBJ2-7,CASSLSGTGGDEQYF,TGTGCCAGCAGCCTGTCCGGGACAGGGGGGGACGAGCAGTACTTC
NA,NA,13,TRBV6-1,TRBJ2-1,CASSESGVGEQFF,TGTGCCAGCAGTGAATCCGGGGTCGGCGAGCAGTTCTTC
NA,NA,16,TRBV6-5,TRBJ1-4,CASSYSLTGSNEKLFF,TGTGCCAGCAGTTACTCTTTAACAGGGAGTAATGAAAAACTGTTTTTT
NA,NA,15,TRBV7-2,TRBJ2-3,CASSPYRRGTDTQYF,TGTGCCAGCAGCCCCTACAGGAGGGGAACAGATACGCAGTATTTT
NA,NA,14,TRBV10-3,TRBJ1-1,CAISEGPQNTEAFF,TGTGCCATCAGTGAGGGGCCCCAGAACACTGAAGCTTTCTTT
TRBD1,once,19,TRBV27,TRBJ2-2,CASNLSGTGAHRGAGELFF,TGTGCCAGTAACCTGTCGGGGACAGGGGCCCATAGAGGGGCCGGGGAGCTGTTTTTT
NA,NA,12,TRBV23-1,TRBJ2-2,CASSLLHRGAVF,TGCGCCAGCAGTCTACTACACCGGGGAGCTGTTTTT
NA,NA,15,TRBV28,TRBJ2-7,CASSLDPGVTYEQYF,TGTGCCAGCAGTTTGGATCCAGGGGTAACCTACGAGCAGTACTTC
TRBD1,NA,16,TRBV28,TRBJ2-1,CASRGQGSYTYNEQFF,TGTGCCAGCAGGGGACAGGGGTCCTACACCTACAATGAGCAGTTCTTC
TRBD2,NA,14,TRBV6-1,TRBJ2-7,CASSEVGTRNEQYF,TGTGCCAGCAGTGAAGTAGGGACTAGGAACGAGCAGTACTTC
NA,NA,15,TRBV9,TRBJ2-3,CASSVEEDVTDTQYF,TGTGCCAGCAGCGTAGAGGAGGACGTCACAGATACGCAGTATTTT
TRBD1,NA,15,TRBV4-1,TRBJ2-1,CASSQEKDRVSEQFF,TGCGCCAGCAGCCAAGAAAAGGACAGGGTCTCTGAGCAGTTCTTC
NA,NA,14,TRBV18,TRBJ2-7,CASSPGTRALEQYF,TGTGCCAGCTCACCGGGGACAAGGGCCCTTGAGCAGTACTTC
TRBD2,once,13,TRBV18,TRBJ2-7,CASSLAGGSEQYF,TGTGCCAGCTCTCTAGCGGGAGGTTCCGAGCAGTACTTC
NA,NA,12,TRBV19,TRBJ2-7,CASGPLAGEQYF,TGTGCCAGCGGACCTCTAGCTGGCGAGCAGTACTTC
NA,once,12,TRBV28,TRBJ2-2,CASSFESGELFF,TGTGCCAGCAGTTTTGAGTCCGGGGAGCTGTTTTTT
NA,NA,14,TRBV5-1,TRBJ1-2,CASSLEQGNYGYTF,TGCGCCAGCAGCTTGGAACAGGGCAACTATGGCTACACCTTC
NA,NA,13,TRBV6-5,TRBJ1-6,CASSYEGGSPLHF,TGTGCCAGCAGTTACGAGGGAGGATCACCCCTCCACTTT
TRBD2,NA,16,TRBV7-2,TRBJ2-1,CASSLEPSGGYNEQFF,TGTGCCAGCAGCTTAGAACCTAGCGGGGGTTACAATGAGCAGTTCTTC
TRBD2,NA,14,TRBV19,TRBJ2-1,CATKSGLAGNEQFF,TGTGCCACCAAATCCGGACTAGCGGGAAATGAGCAGTTCTTC
NA,once,14,TRBV9,TRBJ2-3,CASSALSLEDTQYF,TGTGCCAGCAGCGCGTTATCCCTAGAGGATACGCAGTATTTT
NA,NA,12,TRBV19,TRBJ2-1,CASSTGGYEQFF,TGTGCCAGTAGTACCGGAGGGTATGAGCAGTTCTTC
TRBD2,NA,13,TRBV10-3,TRBJ2-3,CAISGEGTDTQYF,TGTGCCATCAGCGGGGAGGGGACAGATACGCAGTATTTT
TRBD2,NA,15,TRBV7-2,TRBJ2-1,CASSLGASGYNEQFF,TGTGCCAGCAGCCTAGGGGCTAGCGGCTACAATGAGCAGTTCTTC
NA,NA,14,TRBV15,TRBJ2-7,CATSIGGHRSEQYF,TGTGCCACCAGTATCGGAGGCCATCGGAGCGAGCAGTACTTC
NA,NA,16,TRBV7-5,TRBJ2-5,CARSRRGSASQETQYF,TGTGCCAGAAGCCGCCGGGGTAGCGCCTCACAAGAGACCCAGTACTTC
NA,NA,13,TRBV7-2,TRBJ2-5,CASSLGGRETQYF,TGTGCCAGCAGCTTAGGGGGGCGAGAGACCCAGTACTTC
TRBD2,NA,18,TRBV6-1,TRBJ2-5,CASSEIGLSGRAGETQYF,TGTGCCAGCAGTGAAATTGGGCTTAGCGGGAGGGCAGGAGAGACCCAGTACTTC
TRBD2,once,19,TRBV13,TRBJ2-1,CASSSSGLAGGSSYNEQFF,TGTGCCAGCAGCTCCTCGGGACTAGCGGGAGGGAGCTCCTACAATGAGCAGTTCTTC
TRBD2,NA,15,TRBV27,TRBJ2-1,CASSSLTSGMDEQFF,TGTGCCAGCAGCTCCCTGACTAGCGGGATGGATGAGCAGTTCTTC
NA,NA,14,TRBV5-5,TRBJ2-7,CASTIIKGGYEQYF,TGTGCCAGCACCATCATAAAGGGGGGGTACGAGCAGTACTTC
NA,few,15,TRBV27,TRBJ1-5,CASSFQGKGDQPQHF,TGTGCCAGCAGTTTCCAGGGGAAAGGGGACCAGCCCCAGCATTTT
TRBD2,NA,13,TRBV20-1,TRBJ2-7,CSASQGLASEQYF,TGCAGTGCTAGTCAGGGACTAGCGAGCGAGCAGTACTTC